What follows are 16 T cell receptor beta chains derived from one specimen sequenced in a study of CD8 T cells in Susac syndrome. RNA totalling about 0.5 to 1 ug underwent reverse transcription with random hexamers. In TCRdb, the immunoSEQ multiplex PCR reads were re-called with MiXCR into one record per CDR3 protein. This table holds about 140,000 distinct CDR3 sequences, 94% found once. The sample taken for sequencing was CD8+ T cells from PBMCs. The receptors here all came from a human donor in good health.

The chain links TRBV29-1 to TRBJ1-1; D unresolved. CDR3 length equals 11 residues. Germline V gene sequence: CDR1 SQVTM, CDR2 ANQGSEA. The V gene lost 3 bases and the J gene lost 7 bases, with 9 bases spanning the gap. The CDR3 loop reads CSVEVRGEAFF. The CDR3 DNA reads as TGCAGCGTTGAGGTTCGGGGTGAAGCTTTCTTT.

V usage is TRBV27 and J usage is TRBJ2-5; D possibly corresponds to TRBD2 (5 bases). Germline V CDR1 and CDR2: MNHEY, SMNVEV (reference sequence). With 5 bases removed from V and 1 base from J, the gap between germline ends came to 11 bases. CDR3 length: 14 amino acids. CDR3 nucleotide sequence: TGTGCCAGCAGTCCACTGGACTCCCAAGAGACCCAGTACTTC. Encoded protein: CASSPLDSQETQYF.

The rearrangement joins TRBV4-1 to TRBJ2-5, with D uncertain. Germline-derived CDR1 and CDR2 are MGHRA and YSYEKL. V lost 0 bases and J 2 bases, leaving 13 bases between the germline ends. The CDR3 has 16 residues. The CDR3: CASSQDSVGYQETQYF. The CDR3 DNA is TGCGCCAGCAGCCAAGATAGTGTGGGATATCAAGAGACCCAGTACTTC.

The chain combines TRBV7-3 with TRBJ1-1; TRBD1 might be the D (5 bases). V lost 5 bases and J lost 11, with 18 bases in between. Germline V gene data show CDR1 as SGHTA and CDR2 as FQGTGA. CDR3 length: 13 amino acids. CDR3 sequence reads: CASSQEAGWKAFF. DNA for the CDR3: TGTGCCAGCAGCCAAGAGGCAGGGTGGAAGGCTTTCTTT.

This clonotype has a single count. The chain links TRBV29-1 to TRBJ2-3, with D uncertain. The CDR3 spans 12 residues. Germline V lookup: CDR1 SQVTM, CDR2 ANQGSEA. Trimming took 5 bases from V and 0 from J, leaving 6 bases between them. CDR3 sequence reads: CSVSPSTDTQYF. In DNA form, the CDR3 reads TGCAGCGTTTCTCCCAGCACAGATACGCAGTATTTT.

The chain has TRBV27 and TRBJ2-1, with D maybe TRBD2 (5 bases). Germline V gene data show CDR1 as MNHEY and CDR2 as SMNVEV (reference sequence). This CDR3 contains 15 residues. Trimming stripped 5 bases from V and 1 base from J, with 12 bases between. The DNA of the CDR3 is TGTGCCAGCAGTCAACCTGGGGAGTCCTACAATGAGCAGTTCTTC. Encoded protein: CASSQPGESYNEQFF.

The J gene is TRBJ2-3, the V gene TRBV29-1, with unresolved D. The CDR3 consists of 11 residues. Per germline, CDR1 SQVTM and CDR2 ANQGSEA. Trimming stripped 2 bases from V and 0 bases from J, with 0 bases between. This chain's CDR3 is CSVESTDTQYF. CDR3 DNA sequence: TGCAGCGTTGAAAGCACAGATACGCAGTATTTT.

This chain uses TRBV13 with TRBJ2-5, with TRBD1 identical over 8 bases. The CDR3 runs 15 residues. Germline V gives CDR1 PRHDT, CDR2 FYEKMQ (reference sequence). V was pared by 5 bases and J by 5 bases, with 10 bases of the junction left unmatched. The CDR3 coding sequence is TGTGCCAGCAGCAAGGACAGGGCGTGGTTGGAGACCCAGTACTTC. Translation gives CASSKDRAWLETQYF. Together with reference TRBV13 and TRBJ2-5, the CDR3 gives the full variable domain: AAGVIQSPRHLIKEKRETATLKCYPIPRHDTVYWYQQGPGQDPQFLISFYEKMQSDKGSIPDRFSAQQFSDYHSELNMSSLELGDSALYFCASSKDRAWLETQYFGPGTRLLVL.

The chain combines TRBV30 with TRBJ2-7, with 12 positions matching TRBD1. The CDR3 spans 15 residues. CDR1 is GTSNPN and CDR2 is SVGIG in the germline V gene (reference sequence). Trimming took 3 bases from V and 7 from J; bases not matched to a gene: 10. The CDR3, as DNA: TGTGCCTGGAGCTTCACGGGACAGGGGGCAAAAGAGCAGTACTTC. It encodes CAWSFTGQGAKEQYF.

The genes are TRBV20-1 and TRBJ2-5, with D unclear. Germline CDR1 and CDR2: DFQATT and SNEGSKA (reference sequence). V lost 3 bases, J lost 3 bases, and 8 bases lay in between. The CDR3 is 12 residues long. The CDR3 nucleotides read TGCAGTGCTAGGCATAGGGAAGAGACCCAGTACTTC. Its translation: CSARHREETQYF.

The CDR3 is CASSRRLAGADTQYF. In DNA form, the CDR3 reads TGTGCCAGCAGCCGCCGTTTAGCGGGTGCAGATACGCAGTATTTT. The V gene is TRBV3-1, the J gene TRBJ2-3; TRBD2 aligns across 7 bases. Trimming removed 4 bases from V and 4 bases from J; junction bases left unmatched: 8. Germline-derived CDR1 and CDR2 are LGHDT and YNNKEL (reference sequence). The CDR3 sequence is 15 residues long.

The rearrangement uses TRBV20-1 and TRBJ1-1; no clear D gene. This CDR3 is 13 amino acids long. V was shortened by 3 bases and J by 4 bases, with 12 bases between the two germline ends. CDR1 DFQATT and CDR2 SNEGSKA come from the germline V gene (reference sequence). CDR3 sequence reads: CSASGEVGTEAFF. The CDR3 nucleotides read TGCAGTGCTAGTGGCGAGGTAGGCACTGAAGCTTTCTTT.

The chain carries TRBV19 and TRBJ1-5, with TRBD1 as a possible D gene (5 bases). CDR3 size: 15 residues. CDR1 and CDR2 (germline): LNHDA, SQIVND (reference sequence). V was cut by 10 bases and J by 0 bases, with 16 bases left in between. The CDR3 DNA reads as TGTGCCACTAGAGAACAGGAAACTAGCAATCAGCCCCAGCATTTT. It specifies CATREQETSNQPQHF.

The rearrangement joins TRBV29-1 to TRBJ2-4, with unresolved D. The germline V gene encodes CDR1 SQVTM and CDR2 ANQGSEA. This CDR3 contains 17 residues. V lost 3 bases, J lost 2 bases, and 20 bases lay in between. The CDR3 DNA sequence: TGCAGCGTTGAGCCCGAAGGGCGAGATAGAACCAAAAACATTCAGTACTTC. Translating it yields CSVEPEGRDRTKNIQYF.

The rearrangement uses TRBV30 and TRBJ2-1; TRBD2 matches at 8 bases. This CDR3 is 14 amino acids long. Germline V lookup: CDR1 GTSNPN, CDR2 SVGIG (reference sequence). J gave up 0 bases and V 3 bases, and 1 base lay outside the gene matches. The CDR3 spells CAWSLAGSYNEQFF. CDR3 sequence (DNA): TGTGCCTGGAGCCTAGCGGGCTCCTACAATGAGCAGTTCTTC. Variable domain in full (rest from reference TRBV30 and TRBJ2-1): SQTIHQWPATLVQPVGSPLSLECTVEGTSNPNLYWYRQAAGRGLQLLFYSVGIGQISSEVPQNLSASRPQDRQFILSSKKLLLSDSGFYLCAWSLAGSYNEQFFGPGTRLTVL.

The chain is built from TRBV9 and TRBJ2-4; 9 nucleotides line up with TRBD1. Germline V gene lookup returns CDR1 SGDLS and CDR2 YYNGEE. This CDR3 is built from 15 residues. Trimming cost V 3 bases and J 6 bases; bases outside gene matches: 7. The CDR3 region has the DNA TGTGCCAGCAGCGCCTACAGGGGGCTTGGAAACATTCAGTACTTC. This sequence encodes CASSAYRGLGNIQYF.